The sequence of this TCR beta chain was determined in a study of blood T cell repertoires in COVID-19 (dated by TCRdb to the early 2020s). About the full investigation: Collaborator samples came from the United States, Italy and Spain and covered acute and convalescent phases of COVID-19. The sample metadata nearly always contained a de-identified subject ID, COVID-19 status, age in years and sex. The repertoires were released in a freely available public database meant as a resource for research on the immune response to SARS-CoV-2. The prospective study material was composed of cDNA or gDNA derived from T cells, B-cell-depleted T cells, or PBMCs. HLA class I and class II types, where available, came from metadata supplied by the sample provider rather than from assay-based typing. Deeply sampled blood TCRbeta repertoires from subjects exposed to, actively infected with, or recovered from COVID-19 were included in the dataset. Samples came from the ongoing ImmuneRACE study (first 160 participants) plus 1,254 subjects from 6 global collaborators. General findings and caveats noted by the study authors: The amount of clinical and demographic metadata varied by source and participant and was provided uncurated.

This clone has only a few counts. Its antigen specificity is not known. There are no base qualities to consult, and no much larger clone falls within one base. The collaborating institutions used their own protocols to collect whole blood in K2EDTA tubes. Collaborator samples were shipped for TCRbeta analysis as frozen whole blood, isolated PBMCs, or DNA extracted from either sample type. The immunoSEQ Assay, a bias-controlled multiplex PCR, was used to amplify TCRbeta CDR3 regions from genomic DNA. Per the authors' processing: Within the assay, amplification of reference gene primers was used to estimate how many nucleated cells each sample contained. Sequence reads were collapsed and filtered to measure the absolute abundance of every unique TCRbeta CDR3 rearrangement. For each sample, productive Simpson clonality was calculated as the square root of Simpson's diversity index over productive rearrangements. TCRdb took this table from immuneACCESS and kept in-frame rearrangements with V and J called. Such tables lack part of the clones; where checked against another copy, unresolved V genes explain under half of the gap, and the rest is unexplained. V and J calls and clone size are given by that table; D and trimming were obtained from the DNA. The sample records about 110,000 clones, about 75% of which are singletons. Clones ranked in the top ten supply about 6.5% of the sample.

This TCR was sampled from a man older than 75 with acute or convalescent COVID-19. Specimen: peripheral blood.

The nucleotide sequence reads as follows: TGTGCCAGCAGCTCTCAGACTGAGAACACCGGGGAGCTGTTTTTT. Protein translation: CASSSQTENTGELFF. The sequence is built from TRBV9 and TRBJ2-2; confidence is insufficient to name the D gene. V is shortened by 4 bases, J by 1 base, and the region joining them spans 11 bases. The CDR3 has 15 amino acids, counting the end cysteine and phenylalanine. The CDR3 DNA has 45 bases and is translated from base 1. The germline V gene specifies SGDLS as CDR1 and YYNGEE as CDR2.